The rows below give T cell receptor beta chains drawn from one sample of a study of beta chain features in type 1 diabetes. Some clones are missing from TCRdb's copy, which holds only in-frame ones; the method was immunoSEQ multiplex PCR. The table lists about 160,000 clones, roughly 59% of them singletons. Sequenced sample: naive CD4+ T cells from blood. The receptor set was obtained from a man aged 30-40 years with type 1 diabetes. Both conserved end residues are part of each CDR3. The D gene is left open where the match is weak. Part of the rows lack a size; the others show once, few, many or a class for expanded clones.

abundance: NA
j_gene: TRBJ2-1
d_gene: NA
v_gene: TRBV5-4
CDR3aa: CASSSGPDNEQFF
CDR3nt: TGTGCCAGCAGCTCCGGCCCGGACAATGAGCAGTTCTTC

abundance: few
j_gene: TRBJ1-6
d_gene: NA
v_gene: TRBV15
CDR3aa: CATTTGTHSPLHF
CDR3nt: TGTGCCACGACCACAGGGACCCATTCACCCCTCCACTTT

abundance: NA
j_gene: TRBJ1-2
d_gene: NA
v_gene: TRBV4-1
CDR3aa: CASSQEVRVYGYTF
CDR3nt: TGCGCCAGCAGCCAAGAAGTCAGGGTCTATGGCTACACCTTC

abundance: few
j_gene: TRBJ2-7
d_gene: NA
v_gene: TRBV14
CDR3aa: CASSQGGWQYF
CDR3nt: TGTGCCAGCAGCCAAGGAGGGTGGCAGTACTTC

abundance: NA
j_gene: TRBJ2-3
d_gene: NA
v_gene: TRBV20-1
CDR3aa: CSATAPPQYF
CDR3nt: TGCAGTGCTACGGCTCCGCCGCAGTATTTT

abundance: NA
j_gene: TRBJ1-2
d_gene: NA
v_gene: TRBV29-1
CDR3aa: CSVEMGYTF
CDR3nt: TGCAGCGTTGAAATGGGCTACACCTTC

abundance: NA
j_gene: TRBJ2-7
d_gene: NA
v_gene: TRBV25-1
CDR3aa: CASSDPTSFEQYF
CDR3nt: TGTGCCAGCAGTGACCCCACCTCTTTCGAGCAGTACTTC

abundance: NA
j_gene: TRBJ1-2
d_gene: NA
v_gene: TRBV7-2
CDR3aa: CASSLVDYYGYTF
CDR3nt: TGTGCCAGCAGCTTAGTAGATTACTATGGCTACACCTTC

abundance: NA
j_gene: TRBJ2-7
d_gene: TRBD1
v_gene: TRBV29-1
CDR3aa: CSVSTGSLYEQYF
CDR3nt: TGCAGCGTTTCGACAGGGAGCCTCTACGAGCAGTACTTC

abundance: NA
j_gene: TRBJ2-1
d_gene: TRBD2
v_gene: TRBV7-8
CDR3aa: CASSLPGLAGEQFF
CDR3nt: TGTGCCAGCAGTTTACCGGGACTAGCGGGTGAGCAGTTCTTC

abundance: NA
j_gene: TRBJ1-6
d_gene: TRBD1
v_gene: TRBV10-3
CDR3aa: CAISAGTGDNSPLHF
CDR3nt: TGTGCCATCAGTGCCGGGACAGGAGATAATTCACCCCTCCACTTT

abundance: NA
j_gene: TRBJ2-3
d_gene: TRBD2
v_gene: TRBV9
CDR3aa: CASSGTTAGDTQYF
CDR3nt: TGTGCCAGCAGCGGAACTACAGCGGGGGATACGCAGTATTTT

abundance: NA
j_gene: TRBJ1-6
d_gene: TRBD1
v_gene: TRBV6-5
CDR3aa: CASRRGTANSPLHF
CDR3nt: TGTGCCAGCAGGCGTGGGACAGCGAATTCACCCCTCCACTTT

abundance: NA
j_gene: TRBJ2-1
d_gene: TRBD2
v_gene: TRBV9
CDR3aa: CASSVVGSSGGYNEQFF
CDR3nt: TGTGCCAGCAGCGTAGTGGGAAGTAGCGGGGGGTACAATGAGCAGTTCTTC

abundance: few
j_gene: TRBJ2-5
d_gene: TRBD2
v_gene: TRBV5-4
CDR3aa: CASSLEPQRGGPETQYF
CDR3nt: TGTGCCAGCAGCTTGGAGCCCCAGCGGGGGGGCCCAGAGACCCAGTACTTC

abundance: NA
j_gene: TRBJ2-2
d_gene: NA
v_gene: TRBV7-2
CDR3aa: CASRSTTGELFF
CDR3nt: TGTGCCAGCAGGAGTACCACCGGGGAGCTGTTTTTT

abundance: NA
j_gene: TRBJ2-1
d_gene: TRBD2
v_gene: TRBV9
CDR3aa: CASSPTSGGAWSEQFF
CDR3nt: TGTGCCAGCAGCCCCACTAGCGGGGGGGCTTGGAGTGAGCAGTTCTTC

abundance: NA
j_gene: TRBJ2-6
d_gene: TRBD2
v_gene: TRBV13
CDR3aa: CASSQVLAGIHGANVLTF
CDR3nt: TGTGCCAGCAGCCAAGTTTTAGCGGGGATCCATGGGGCCAACGTCCTGACTTTC

abundance: NA
j_gene: TRBJ2-2
d_gene: NA
v_gene: TRBV7-9
CDR3aa: CASSPTPNLNTGELFF
CDR3nt: TGTGCCAGCAGCCCCACACCTAACCTTAACACCGGGGAGCTGTTTTTT

abundance: NA
j_gene: TRBJ2-6
d_gene: NA
v_gene: TRBV2
CDR3aa: CASSERSGANVLTF
CDR3nt: TGTGCCAGCAGTGAACGCTCTGGGGCCAACGTCCTGACTTTC

abundance: few
j_gene: TRBJ2-3
d_gene: TRBD1
v_gene: TRBV29-1
CDR3aa: CSVERRDRESDTQYF
CDR3nt: TGCAGCGTTGAACGGCGGGACAGGGAATCAGATACGCAGTATTTT

abundance: NA
j_gene: TRBJ1-1
d_gene: NA
v_gene: TRBV5-1
CDR3aa: CASSSGNTEAFF
CDR3nt: TGCGCCAGCAGTAGCGGGAACACTGAAGCTTTCTTT

abundance: few
j_gene: TRBJ1-1
d_gene: NA
v_gene: TRBV30
CDR3aa: CAWRRQQNTEAFF
CDR3nt: TGTGCCTGGAGGAGACAGCAGAACACTGAAGCTTTCTTT

abundance: NA
j_gene: TRBJ2-5
d_gene: NA
v_gene: TRBV14
CDR3aa: CASSQGRPPGTQYF
CDR3nt: TGTGCCAGCAGCCAAGGGCGTCCGCCGGGGACCCAGTACTTC

abundance: NA
j_gene: TRBJ2-5
d_gene: NA
v_gene: TRBV5-1
CDR3aa: CATRSDQETQYF
CDR3nt: TGCGCGACTAGATCGGATCAAGAGACCCAGTACTTC

abundance: NA
j_gene: TRBJ2-1
d_gene: TRBD1
v_gene: TRBV29-1
CDR3aa: CSYTGQGSYNEQFF
CDR3nt: TGCAGCTACACGGGACAGGGCTCCTACAATGAGCAGTTCTTC

abundance: once
j_gene: TRBJ2-7
d_gene: NA
v_gene: TRBV7-2
CDR3aa: CASSLDGAIVYEQYF
CDR3nt: TGTGCCAGCAGCTTAGACGGGGCGATAGTCTACGAGCAGTACTTC

abundance: NA
j_gene: TRBJ1-1
d_gene: TRBD1
v_gene: TRBV30
CDR3aa: CAWARGQGNTEAFF
CDR3nt: TGTGCCTGGGCCCGGGGACAGGGGAACACTGAAGCTTTCTTT

abundance: NA
j_gene: TRBJ2-3
d_gene: NA
v_gene: TRBV7-9
CDR3aa: CASRRERTDTQYF
CDR3nt: TGTGCCAGCAGACGCGAGAGGACAGATACGCAGTATTTT

abundance: NA
j_gene: TRBJ2-1
d_gene: TRBD1
v_gene: TRBV28
CDR3aa: CASSGTDYYNEQFF
CDR3nt: TGTGCCAGCTCCGGGACAGATTATTACAATGAGCAGTTCTTC

abundance: few
j_gene: TRBJ2-1
d_gene: TRBD1
v_gene: TRBV7-9
CDR3aa: CASSNAGTVYNEQFF
CDR3nt: TGTGCCAGCAGCAACGCCGGGACAGTCTACAATGAGCAGTTCTTC

abundance: few
j_gene: TRBJ2-5
d_gene: NA
v_gene: TRBV29-1
CDR3aa: CSVAGRPQETQYF
CDR3nt: TGCAGCGTTGCGGGGAGACCTCAAGAGACCCAGTACTTC

abundance: NA
j_gene: TRBJ2-4
d_gene: NA
v_gene: TRBV4-1
CDR3aa: CASSQEQLAKNIQYF
CDR3nt: TGCGCCAGCAGCCAAGAACAGCTAGCCAAAAACATTCAGTACTTC

abundance: NA
j_gene: TRBJ1-2
d_gene: TRBD1
v_gene: TRBV19
CDR3aa: CASSLGTDYGYTF
CDR3nt: TGTGCCAGTAGTCTTGGGACAGACTATGGCTACACCTTC

abundance: NA
j_gene: TRBJ1-6
d_gene: TRBD1
v_gene: TRBV9
CDR3aa: CASSVGQGNSPLHF
CDR3nt: TGTGCCAGCAGCGTCGGACAGGGGAATTCACCCCTCCACTTT

abundance: NA
j_gene: TRBJ2-7
d_gene: TRBD1
v_gene: TRBV6-5
CDR3aa: CASSYLGGEYF
CDR3nt: TGTGCCAGCAGTTACTTAGGGGGCGAGTACTTC

abundance: NA
j_gene: TRBJ2-5
d_gene: TRBD2
v_gene: TRBV29-1
CDR3aa: CSVFGGALETQYF
CDR3nt: TGCAGCGTTTTCGGGGGGGCCTTAGAGACCCAGTACTTC

abundance: once
j_gene: TRBJ1-5
d_gene: NA
v_gene: TRBV7-2
CDR3aa: CASSLMTDSNQPQHF
CDR3nt: TGTGCCAGCAGCCTCATGACAGATAGCAATCAGCCCCAGCATTTT

abundance: NA
j_gene: TRBJ1-2
d_gene: TRBD1
v_gene: TRBV6-5
CDR3aa: CASSSRDREPYGYTF
CDR3nt: TGTGCCAGCAGTTCCCGGGACAGGGAACCCTATGGCTACACCTTC

abundance: few
j_gene: TRBJ2-7
d_gene: TRBD1
v_gene: TRBV9
CDR3aa: CASSPRTGKGYEQYF
CDR3nt: TGTGCCAGCAGCCCTCGGACAGGGAAAGGCTACGAGCAGTACTTC

abundance: few
j_gene: TRBJ2-5
d_gene: NA
v_gene: TRBV5-4
CDR3aa: CATGEEETQYF
CDR3nt: TGTGCCACCGGGGAAGAGGAGACCCAGTACTTC

abundance: NA
j_gene: TRBJ2-5
d_gene: NA
v_gene: TRBV5-4
CDR3aa: CASSLELRQETQYF
CDR3nt: TGTGCCAGCAGCTTGGAGCTACGACAAGAGACCCAGTACTTC

abundance: few
j_gene: TRBJ2-3
d_gene: NA
v_gene: TRBV2
CDR3aa: CASSEDIRGADTQYF
CDR3nt: TGTGCCAGCAGTGAAGACATCAGGGGCGCAGATACGCAGTATTTT

abundance: NA
j_gene: TRBJ2-1
d_gene: TRBD1
v_gene: TRBV6-5
CDR3aa: CASRQQGPYNEQFF
CDR3nt: TGTGCCAGCAGACAACAGGGGCCATACAATGAGCAGTTCTTC

abundance: NA
j_gene: TRBJ2-1
d_gene: NA
v_gene: TRBV7-6
CDR3aa: CASGRGLNNEQFF
CDR3nt: TGTGCCAGCGGCCGGGGTTTGAATAATGAGCAGTTCTTC

abundance: NA
j_gene: TRBJ2-5
d_gene: NA
v_gene: TRBV29-1
CDR3aa: CSVEQGTVETQYF
CDR3nt: TGCAGCGTTGAGCAGGGAACCGTAGAGACCCAGTACTTC

abundance: few
j_gene: TRBJ2-7
d_gene: TRBD2
v_gene: TRBV29-1
CDR3aa: CSVLGAGRLSYEQYF
CDR3nt: TGCAGCGTTCTAGGAGCGGGACGCCTCTCCTACGAGCAGTACTTC

abundance: NA
j_gene: TRBJ2-3
d_gene: NA
v_gene: TRBV7-2
CDR3aa: CASTLEAGFGGTQYF
CDR3nt: TGTGCCAGCACCCTGGAGGCTGGGTTTGGGGGTACGCAGTATTTT

abundance: NA
j_gene: TRBJ2-2
d_gene: TRBD1
v_gene: TRBV4-2
CDR3aa: CASSHDPRTGRNTGELFF
CDR3nt: TGTGCCAGCAGCCACGATCCCAGGACAGGGAGGAACACCGGGGAGCTGTTTTTT

abundance: few
j_gene: TRBJ1-1
d_gene: NA
v_gene: TRBV20-1
CDR3aa: CSALGTEAFF
CDR3nt: TGCAGTGCATTGGGGACTGAAGCTTTCTTT

abundance: NA
j_gene: TRBJ1-1
d_gene: NA
v_gene: TRBV9
CDR3aa: CASSVPQGNTEAFF
CDR3nt: TGTGCCAGCAGCGTCCCACAGGGGAACACTGAAGCTTTCTTT

abundance: NA
j_gene: TRBJ2-3
d_gene: NA
v_gene: TRBV4-3
CDR3aa: CASSQSTGLLTDTQYF
CDR3nt: TGCGCCAGCAGCCAATCGACGGGGTTGCTCACAGATACGCAGTATTTT

abundance: NA
j_gene: TRBJ2-3
d_gene: NA
v_gene: TRBV4-3
CDR3aa: CASSHFWGTDTQYF
CDR3nt: TGCGCCAGCAGCCATTTCTGGGGCACAGATACGCAGTATTTT

abundance: NA
j_gene: TRBJ1-1
d_gene: TRBD1
v_gene: TRBV27
CDR3aa: CASVTYPGQQAFF
CDR3nt: TGTGCCAGCGTGACTTATCCGGGACAGCAAGCTTTCTTT